This T cell receptor beta chain was identified during a study of blood T cell repertoires in COVID-19. The method was immunoSEQ multiplex PCR; TCRdb's version includes in-frame clones alone and lacks a portion of them. The sample contains roughly 230,000 clones, approximately 88% of which appear only once. Trimming took 7 bases from V and 6 from J; bases not matched to a gene: 24. Germline lookup yields CDR1 MNHEY and CDR2 SVGEGT. This CDR3 is built from 18 residues. This receptor was identified in a man in his forties or fifties with acute or convalescent COVID-19. The chain uses TRBV6-2 or TRBV6-3 and TRBJ2-7, with 7 bases lining up with TRBD2. What was sequenced was peripheral blood. CDR3 amino acids: CASTPSGRESAWTREQYF. DNA for the CDR3: TGTGCCAGCACCCCATCCGGGCGGGAGTCTGCATGGACGCGCGAGCAGTACTTC.